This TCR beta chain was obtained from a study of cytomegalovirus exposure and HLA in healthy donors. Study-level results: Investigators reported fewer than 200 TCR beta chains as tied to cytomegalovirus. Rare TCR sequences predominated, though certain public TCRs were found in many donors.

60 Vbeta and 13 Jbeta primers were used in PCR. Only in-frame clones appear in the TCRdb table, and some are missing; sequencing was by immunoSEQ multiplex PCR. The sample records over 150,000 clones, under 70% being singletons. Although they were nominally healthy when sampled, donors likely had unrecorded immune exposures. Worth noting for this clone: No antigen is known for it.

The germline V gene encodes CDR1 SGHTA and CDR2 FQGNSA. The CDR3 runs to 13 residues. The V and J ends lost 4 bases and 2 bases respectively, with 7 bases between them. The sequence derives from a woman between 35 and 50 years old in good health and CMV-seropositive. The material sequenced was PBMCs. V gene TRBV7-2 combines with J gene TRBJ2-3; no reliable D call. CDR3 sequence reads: CASSSFYTDTQYF. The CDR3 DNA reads TGTGCCAGCAGCTCCTTCTACACAGATACGCAGTATTTT.